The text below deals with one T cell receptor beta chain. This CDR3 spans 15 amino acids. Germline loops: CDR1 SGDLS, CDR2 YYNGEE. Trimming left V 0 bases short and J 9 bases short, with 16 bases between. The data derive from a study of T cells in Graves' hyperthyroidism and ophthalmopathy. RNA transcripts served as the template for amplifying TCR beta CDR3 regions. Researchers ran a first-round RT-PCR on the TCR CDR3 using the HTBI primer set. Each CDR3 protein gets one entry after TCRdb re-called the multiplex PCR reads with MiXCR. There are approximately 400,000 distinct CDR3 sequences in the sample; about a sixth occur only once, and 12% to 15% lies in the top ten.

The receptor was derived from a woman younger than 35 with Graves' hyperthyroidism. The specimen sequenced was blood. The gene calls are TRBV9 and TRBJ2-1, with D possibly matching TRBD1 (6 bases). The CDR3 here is CASSVAVQGVSEQFF. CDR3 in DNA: TGTGCCAGCAGCGTAGCTGTACAGGGTGTCAGTGAGCAGTTCTTC.